The 29 T cell receptor beta chains in this list originate from one sample, sequenced in a study of T cells after somatic rescue of genetic block. Measured with immunoSEQ multiplex PCR; TCRdb has only the in-frame clones, and not every one. The repertoire holds 10,000 to 15,000 clones, with approximately 79% as singletons. The sample comprised peripheral blood mononuclear cells (PBMCs). These receptors all stem from a boy aged 5 to 17.

This chain uses TRBV7-9 with TRBJ2-7; weak D call: TRBD1 (6 bases). The CDR3 runs to 15 residues. Germline assignment: CDR1 SEHNR and CDR2 FQNEAQ (reference sequence). Trimming removed 6 bases from V and 1 base from J, with 16 bases in between. CDR3 protein: CASRPLMDSSYEQYF. DNA of the CDR3: TGTGCCAGCAGACCCCTAATGGACAGTTCCTACGAGCAGTACTTC.

This clone was seen a handful of times. This chain connects TRBV18 to TRBJ2-7, with D tentatively TRBD2 (5 bases). CDR3 size: 13 residues. Germline V lookup: CDR1 KGHSH, CDR2 LQKENI. The ends were cut back, 5 bases at V and 2 bases at J, with 10 bases in the middle. CDR3 sequence: CASSSTTPYEQYF. The CDR3 DNA follows: TGTGCCAGCTCATCGACTACTCCCTACGAGCAGTACTTC.

The chain links TRBV9 to TRBJ1-1; tentative D call: TRBD1 (5 bases). This CDR3 region has 15 residues. Germline CDR1 SGDLS, CDR2 YYNGEE. V lost 2 bases, J lost 1 base, and 12 bases lay in between. The CDR3 DNA reads TGTGCCAGCAGCGTTTCGACAGCCCCGAACACTGAAGCTTTCTTT. Residues: CASSVSTAPNTEAFF.

V gene TRBV2 combines with J gene TRBJ2-6; TRBD1 agrees at 8 bases. This CDR3 region has 17 residues. CDR1 and CDR2 (germline): SNHLY, FYNNEI. Germline trimming cut 7 bases from V and 0 bases from J; bases unmatched to any gene: 8. CDR3 DNA sequence: TGTGCCAGCAACGGAGGACAGGGAAGCTCTGGGGCCAACGTCCTGACTTTC. Protein: CASNGGQGSSGANVLTF.

This sequence joins TRBV19 and TRBJ2-3, with D tentatively TRBD2 (6 bases). This CDR3 comprises 16 residues. The ends were cut back, 7 bases at V and 0 bases at J, with 17 bases in the middle. The germline V gene encodes CDR1 LNHDA and CDR2 SQIVND (reference sequence). CDR3 sequence: CASKKVGGASTDTQYF. In DNA, the CDR3 is TGTGCCAGTAAAAAGGTCGGCGGGGCGAGCACAGATACGCAGTATTTT. Drawing the rest from reference TRBV19 and TRBJ2-3, the complete variable domain is DGGITQSPKYLFRKEGQNVTLSCEQNLNHDAMYWYRQDPGQGLRLIYYSQIVNDFQKGDIAEGYSVSREKKESFPLTVTSAQKNPTAFYLCASKKVGGASTDTQYFGPGTRLTVL.

The rearrangement uses TRBV7-3 and TRBJ2-3; TRBD2 matches 12 bases. Trimming removed 2 bases from V and 5 bases from J; junction bases left unmatched: 2. Germline CDR1 reads SGHTA; CDR2 reads FQGTGA. The CDR3 is made up of 15 amino acids. CDR3 sequence (DNA): TGTGCCAGCAGCTTACTAGCGGGAGGGAAAGATACGCAGTATTTT. Protein: CASSLLAGGKDTQYF.

This chain links TRBV18 with TRBJ1-4; possible D gene TRBD1, 5 bases. Trimming took off 0 bases at V and 6 bases at J, with 5 bases between the two ends. The CDR3 runs 13 residues. Per germline, CDR1 KGHSH and CDR2 LQKENI. CDR3 region: CASSPPGDEKLFF. CDR3 in DNA: TGTGCCAGCTCACCACCGGGGGATGAAAAACTGTTTTTT.

This clone was counted only a few times. The rearrangement links TRBV11-3 to TRBJ2-7, with 9 bases lining up with TRBD1. Germline loops: CDR1 SGHNT, CDR2 YENEEA. J was trimmed by 2 bases and V by 5 bases; bases with no gene match: 7. The CDR3 has 15 residues. The CDR3 DNA follows: TGTGCCAGCAGCCCATCGACAGGGGGAACCTACGAGCAGTACTTC. Translation: CASSPSTGGTYEQYF.

The gene calls are TRBV7-2 and TRBJ2-5; D tentatively fits TRBD1 or TRBD2 (5 bases each). Germline-derived CDR1 and CDR2 are SGHTA and FQGNSA. Trimming pared 5 bases from V and 5 bases from J, leaving 18 bases between. The CDR3 totals 15 residues. CDR3 in amino acids: CASSAPIRWGETQYF. The CDR3 region has the DNA TGTGCCAGCAGCGCTCCCATCCGGTGGGGGGAGACCCAGTACTTC.

V gene TRBV6-4 combines with J gene TRBJ2-1; the match to TRBD2 covers 7 bases. The CDR3 runs to 15 residues. Germline CDR1 is MRHNA and CDR2 is SNTAGT. The J segment lost 5 bases and the V segment lost 6 bases, leaving 10 bases of the junction unmatched. The CDR3 region is CASSIIARGDNEQFF. The DNA of the CDR3 is TGTGCCAGCAGCATTATTGCTCGGGGGGACAATGAGCAGTTCTTC.

The chain employs TRBV5-1 and TRBJ2-2; D is possibly TRBD1 (6 bases). CDR1 SGHRS and CDR2 YFSETQ come from the germline V gene. Trimming left V 0 bases short and J 6 bases short, with 12 bases between. This CDR3 contains 15 residues. The CDR3 reads CASSLGWQGPGELFF. Written as DNA, the CDR3 is TGCGCCAGCAGCTTGGGTTGGCAGGGGCCCGGGGAGCTGTTTTTT.

CDR3: CASSYRRLTNEKLFF. CDR3 nucleotide sequence: TGTGCCAGCAGTTACCGACGGTTAACTAATGAAAAACTGTTTTTT. This sequence joins TRBV6-5 and TRBJ1-4; D is unresolved. From germline, CDR1 is MNHEY and CDR2 SVGAGI. The CDR3 covers 15 residues. Between the trimmed V and J ends, which lost 2 bases and 1 base, there was a span of 8 bases.

V and J are TRBV4-1 and TRBJ2-3; 11 bases agree with TRBD1. The CDR3 sequence is 15 residues long. The V and J ends lost 1 base and 5 bases, in that order; junction bases with no gene match: 2. CDR1 is MGHRA, CDR2 YSYEKL, per germline. The CDR3 loop is CASSQVDRGRDTQYF. The DNA of the CDR3 is TGCGCCAGCAGCCAAGTGGACAGGGGGCGAGATACGCAGTATTTT.

The V and J genes are TRBV7-3 and TRBJ2-3; D unresolved. V lost 0 bases to trimming and J lost 2 bases, with 3 bases between them. Germline V gene sequence: CDR1 SGHTA, CDR2 FQGTGA. The CDR3 totals 13 residues. In nucleotides, the CDR3 is TGTGCCAGCAGCTTAACCCCCACAGATACGCAGTATTTT. It yields the protein CASSLTPTDTQYF. Variable domain in full (rest from reference TRBV7-3 and TRBJ2-3): GAGVSQTPSNKVTEKGKYVELRCDPISGHTALYWYRQSLGQGPEFLIYFQGTGAADDSGLPNDRFFAVRPEGSVSTLKIQRTERGDSAVYLCASSLTPTDTQYFGPGTRLTVL.

The rearrangement joins TRBV11-1 to TRBJ2-6, with D unclear. This CDR3 has 14 residues. CDR1 is SGHAT, CDR2 FQDESV, per germline (reference sequence). Trimming left V 3 bases short and J 3 bases short, with 6 bases between. CDR3 residues: CASSFPGGANVLTF. CDR3 coding DNA: TGTGCCAGCAGCTTCCCGGGTGGGGCCAACGTCCTGACTTTC. Full variable domain (outside the CDR3, taken from reference TRBV11-1 and TRBJ2-6): EAEVAQSPRYKITEKSQAVAFWCDPISGHATLYWYRQILGQGPELLVQFQDESVVDDSQLPKDRFSAERLKGVDSTLKIQPAELGDSAMYLCASSFPGGANVLTFGAGSRLTVL.

The V call is TRBV27, the J call TRBJ2-1; D is unresolved. Germline V gene data show CDR1 as MNHEY and CDR2 as SMNVEV (reference sequence). The CDR3 length is 15 residues. Deletions cut 3 bases from V and 4 bases from J, with 13 bases between. The CDR3 is CASSLGLSLYNEQFF. The DNA for the CDR3 is TGTGCCAGCAGTTTGGGCCTTTCTTTGTACAATGAGCAGTTCTTC.

J is TRBJ2-3 and V is TRBV5-6, with D perhaps matching TRBD2 (6 bases). The CDR3 consists of 15 residues. Germline V gene sequence: CDR1 SGHDT, CDR2 YYEEEE. V lost 2 bases and J 3 bases, leaving 13 bases between the germline ends. The CDR3 region is CASSFVAGRTDTQYF. The CDR3 DNA follows: TGTGCCAGCAGCTTTGTCGCGGGAAGGACAGATACGCAGTATTTT. Full variable domain (missing parts from reference TRBV5-6 and TRBJ2-3): DAGVTQSPTHLIKTRGQQVTLRCSPKSGHDTVSWYQQALGQGPQFIFQYYEEEERQRGNFPDRFSGHQFPNYSSELNVNALLLGDSALYLCASSFVAGRTDTQYFGPGTRLTVL.

This clone was detected only once. This chain connects TRBV25-1 to TRBJ2-5; a possible D gene is TRBD2 (5 bases). V dropped 4 bases and J dropped 2 bases, with 11 bases sitting between them. The germline gives CDR1 MGHDK, CDR2 SYGVNS. This CDR3 is built from 14 residues. The CDR3 DNA is TGTGCCAGCAGTGGTACAGCGGATCAAGAGACCCAGTACTTC. Translated, it gives CASSGTADQETQYF.

The chain uses TRBV10-3 and TRBJ2-7; the D gene could be TRBD1 or TRBD2 (5 bases each). Trimming pared 5 bases from V and 3 bases from J, leaving 14 bases between. CDR3 length equals 14 residues. Germline values: CDR1 ENHRY, CDR2 SYGVKD. The CDR3 region is CAISSRAEVYEQYF. DNA for the CDR3: TGTGCCATCAGTAGCAGGGCGGAGGTCTACGAGCAGTACTTC.

The chain links TRBV5-1 to TRBJ2-7; D uncertain. V was shortened by 4 bases and J by 3 bases, with 17 bases between the two germline ends. Germline loops: CDR1 SGHRS, CDR2 YFSETQ. The CDR3 sequence is 15 residues long. The CDR3 region has the DNA TGCGCCAGCAGCGCTACGGACCGTTCCTACTACGAGCAGTACTTC. Residues: CASSATDRSYYEQYF.

This chain uses TRBV5-1 with TRBJ2-7; no definite D call. Per germline, CDR1 SGHRS and CDR2 YFSETQ. The V end lost 0 bases, the J end lost 0 bases, and 10 bases lay between the germline ends. CDR3 size: 15 residues. This chain's CDR3 is CASSLGPVPSYEQYF. The CDR3 nucleotides read TGCGCCAGCAGCTTGGGACCCGTCCCCTCCTACGAGCAGTACTTC.

The chain links TRBV28 to TRBJ2-7, with 7 bases that match TRBD2. Trimming at V came to 4 bases and at J to 2 bases, leaving 11 bases not matched to a gene. CDR1 is MDHEN, CDR2 SYDVKM, per germline. The CDR3 is 16 amino acids. The CDR3 DNA follows: TGTGCCAGCAGTTCCCCTTATGGCGGGAGAGCCTACGAGCAGTACTTC. It yields the protein CASSSPYGGRAYEQYF.

The rearrangement joins TRBV5-6 to TRBJ2-5; D is uncertain. There are 15 residues in the CDR3. Trimming shortened V by 0 bases and J by 2 bases, and 11 bases separated the two germline ends. Germline CDR1 reads SGHDT; CDR2 reads YYEEEE. The CDR3: CASSLAAVFQETQYF. CDR3 DNA sequence: TGTGCCAGCAGCTTGGCGGCCGTTTTTCAAGAGACCCAGTACTTC. Together with reference TRBV5-6 and TRBJ2-5, the CDR3 gives the full variable domain: DAGVTQSPTHLIKTRGQQVTLRCSPKSGHDTVSWYQQALGQGPQFIFQYYEEEERQRGNFPDRFSGHQFPNYSSELNVNALLLGDSALYLCASSLAAVFQETQYFGPGTRLLVL.

This clone was seen a few times. The rearrangement joins TRBV7-9 to TRBJ2-7; 9 nucleotides line up with TRBD1. This CDR3 is 18 amino acids long. Germline CDR1 and CDR2: SEHNR and FQNEAQ (reference sequence). The J segment lost 1 base and the V segment lost 1 base, leaving 11 bases of the junction unmatched. The CDR3, as DNA: TGTGCCAGCAGCTTAGGACAGGGGGACCAGCGGATTTCCTACGAGCAGTACTTC. As protein: CASSLGQGDQRISYEQYF.

By frequency in the sample, this clone is medium-sized. The chain combines TRBV6-1 with TRBJ1-2; no firm D call. The germline gives CDR1 MNHNS, CDR2 SASEGT. Trimming removed 6 bases at V and 1 base at J, with 9 bases between. The CDR3 contains 13 residues. The CDR3 DNA is TGTGCCAGCAGATTGACCGTTAACTATGGCTACACCTTC. Protein sequence: CASRLTVNYGYTF.

The V and J genes are TRBV29-1 and TRBJ2-2; TRBD2 agrees at 10 bases. Germline V gene lookup returns CDR1 SQVTM and CDR2 ANQGSEA. This CDR3 is 18 amino acids long. Trimming at V came to 4 bases and at J to 3 bases, leaving 14 bases not matched to a gene. CDR3 nucleotide sequence: TGCAGCGTTGTATGGCGGGCTAGCGGGAGTAAGGACACCGGGGAGCTGTTTTTT. Its protein product is CSVVWRASGSKDTGELFF.

This clone appeared once. The J gene is TRBJ1-2, the V gene TRBV5-1; 8 positions agree with TRBD1. The CDR3 totals 14 residues. The V gene's germline CDR1 is SGHRS and CDR2 YFSETQ. The V and J ends lost 0 bases and 4 bases, in that order; junction bases with no gene match: 2. This CDR3 reads CASSLGQGLYGYTF. CDR3 nucleotides: TGCGCCAGCAGCTTGGGACAGGGGCTCTATGGCTACACCTTC.

The genes are TRBV6-1 and TRBJ1-4; D not certain. The CDR3 extends over 15 amino acids. The germline V gene has CDR1 MNHNS and CDR2 SASEGT. Trimming removed 4 bases at V and 0 bases at J, with 9 bases between. In nucleotides, the CDR3 is TGTGCCAGCAGTGTGACCGTTGCAACTAATGAAAAACTGTTTTTT. Its translation is CASSVTVATNEKLFF.

The rearrangement uses TRBV27 and TRBJ2-2; D unresolved. Germline CDR1 is MNHEY and CDR2 is SMNVEV (reference sequence). V dropped 3 bases and J dropped 3 bases, with 5 bases sitting between them. The CDR3 has 13 residues. The CDR3 loop reads CASSFQDTGELFF. CDR3 DNA sequence: TGTGCCAGCAGTTTCCAGGACACCGGGGAGCTGTTTTTT.